These 8 T cell receptor beta chains originate from one sample sequenced in a study of blood T cell repertoires in COVID-19. Measured with immunoSEQ multiplex PCR; TCRdb has only the in-frame clones, and not every one. The sample has 150,000 to 200,000 clones, around 76% seen once; the top ten hold around 16%. The material sequenced was PBMCs or T cells enriched from blood (not recorded which). The receptors originated from a woman between 50 and 59 years old with acute COVID-19.

A few counts support this clone. This chain connects TRBV27 to TRBJ2-1, with D possibly TRBD2 on 6 matching bases. Germline-derived CDR1 and CDR2 are MNHEY and SMNVEV (reference sequence). This CDR3 comprises 17 residues. V dropped 4 bases and J dropped 4 bases, with 20 bases sitting between them. The CDR3 sequence: CASSYGRQTEIYNEQFF. In DNA, the CDR3 is TGTGCCAGCAGTTACGGGAGACAGACTGAGATTTACAATGAGCAGTTCTTC.

The CDR3 loop is CASTGAPKNIQYF. The CDR3 region has the DNA TGTGCCAGCACAGGGGCGCCCAAAAACATTCAGTACTTC. The rearrangement links TRBV2 to TRBJ2-4; tentatively, D is TRBD1 (6 bases). Germline CDR1 is SNHLY and CDR2 is FYNNEI. Trimming took off 7 bases at V and 2 bases at J, with 9 bases between the two ends. The CDR3 is 13 amino acids.

The chain links TRBV28 to TRBJ2-5; 8 nucleotides align to TRBD2. V dropped 6 bases and J dropped 3; count of bases not matched to a gene: 9. From germline, CDR1 is MDHEN and CDR2 SYDVKM. The CDR3 extends over 15 amino acids. CDR3 sequence reads: CASRHLRGAKETQYF. In nucleotides, the CDR3 is TGTGCCAGCAGGCATCTGCGGGGGGCTAAAGAGACCCAGTACTTC. The full variable domain, its missing parts supplied by reference TRBV28 and TRBJ2-5, is DVKVTQSSRYLVKRTGEKVFLECVQDMDHENMFWYRQDPGLGLRLIYFSYDVKMKEKGDIPEGYSVSREKKERFSLILESASTNQTSMYLCASRHLRGAKETQYFGPGTRLLVL.

This chain connects TRBV19 to TRBJ2-7; 9 bases agree with TRBD1. V shed 9 bases and J 5 bases; nucleotides not matched to a gene: 11. Germline V CDR1 and CDR2: LNHDA, SQIVND (reference sequence). The CDR3 spans 14 residues. DNA of the CDR3: TGTGCCAGCCATACCGGGACAGGGTTTAACGAGCAGTACGTC. This encodes CASHTGTGFNEQYV.

The V call is TRBV3-1 (or the pseudogene TRBV3-2), the J call TRBJ2-3, with unresolved D. This CDR3 region has 14 residues. Trimming took 1 base from V and 4 from J, leaving 9 bases between them. The germline V gene encodes CDR1 LGHDT and CDR2 YNNKEL (reference sequence). The CDR3 DNA sequence: TGTGCCAGCAGCCAAGTTCTGGGCCCAGATACGCAGTATTTT. Residues: CASSQVLGPDTQYF.

V usage is TRBV19 and J usage is TRBJ1-6; TRBD1 is a possible D gene (6 bases). The V end was cut by 3 bases, the J end by 0 bases, with 12 bases between. CDR1 and CDR2 (germline): LNHDA, SQIVND (reference sequence). The CDR3 covers 17 residues. Here the CDR3 reads CASSIEDRSSYNSPLHF. CDR3 nucleotides: TGTGCCAGTAGTATTGAGGACAGAAGCTCCTATAATTCACCCCTCCACTTT.

The chain joins TRBV27 to TRBJ1-2; tentatively, D is TRBD1 (6 bases). Deletions cut 6 bases from V and 4 bases from J, with 18 bases between. This CDR3 is 15 amino acids long. The germline V gene encodes CDR1 MNHEY and CDR2 SMNVEV (reference sequence). Here the CDR3 DNA reads TGTGCCAGCAGACCTACAGGGATGGGTGGCTATGGCTACACCTTC. The encoded protein is CASRPTGMGGYGYTF.

This clone was seen a handful of times. The V and J genes are TRBV6-1 and TRBJ1-2; 7 bases line up with TRBD1. The CDR3 is made up of 13 amino acids. The junction had 4 bases not matched to a gene; V was cut back by 2 bases and J by 7 bases. CDR1 and CDR2 from the germline V gene are MNHNS and SASEGT. For the CDR3, the DNA is TGTGCCAGCAGTGAATTTGACAGGGTTGGCTACACCTTC. The encoded protein is CASSEFDRVGYTF.